A single sample is the source of the 10 T cell receptor beta chains below, sequenced in a study of blood T cell repertoires in COVID-19. Data came from immunoSEQ multiplex PCR; TCRdb stores just in-frame clones and leaves some out. The table records roughly 90,000 clones, approximately 85% of them present only once. The sample consisted of peripheral blood. The source is a woman of 80 years or more with COVID-19, enrolled during active disease.

The rearrangement joins TRBV5-8 to TRBJ2-2, with 9 bases lining up with TRBD1. The CDR3 spans 15 residues. CDR1 is SGHTS, CDR2 YDEGEE, per germline. The V and J ends lost 6 bases and 3 bases, in that order; junction bases with no gene match: 6. The CDR3 spells CASTWDRAYTGELFF. CDR3 sequence (DNA): TGTGCCAGCACCTGGGACAGGGCCTACACCGGGGAGCTGTTTTTT.

This rearrangement joins TRBV20-1 to TRBJ1-2; weak D call: TRBD1 (6 bases). V gave up 6 bases and J gave up 5 bases, with 10 bases separating them. This CDR3 comprises 11 residues. Germline lookup yields CDR1 DFQATT and CDR2 SNEGSKA (reference sequence). This CDR3 is CSATQGYGYTF. CDR3 bases: TGCAGTGCAACTCAGGGGTATGGCTACACCTTC.

The V and J genes are TRBV3-1 (or the pseudogene TRBV3-2) and TRBJ2-1, with 11 bases fitting TRBD1. CDR3 length: 15 amino acids. J was trimmed by 8 bases and V by 3 bases; bases with no gene match: 6. Germline CDR1 LGHDT, CDR2 YNNKEL (reference sequence). This chain's CDR3 is CASSQGQGGWDEQFF. The CDR3 bases are TGTGCCAGCAGCCAGGGACAGGGGGGATGGGATGAGCAGTTCTTC.

The chain carries TRBV6-2 or TRBV6-3 and TRBJ1-4, with a weak D call TRBD1 (5 bases). The germline V gene has CDR1 MNHEY and CDR2 SVGEGT. The CDR3 length is 17 residues. The V end was cut by 2 bases, the J end by 4 bases, with 17 bases between. For the CDR3, the DNA is TGTGCCAGCAGTTACGGTCGGGAGGGGATAAGTAATGAAAAACTGTTTTTT. This codes for CASSYGREGISNEKLFF.

Here the CDR3 reads CASSMGRTYNEQFF. In DNA form, the CDR3 reads TGTGCCAGTAGTATGGGCAGAACCTACAATGAGCAGTTCTTC. The chain has TRBV19 and TRBJ2-1; no reliable D call. The V end lost 3 bases, the J end lost 2 bases, and 8 bases lay between the germline ends. The CDR3 extends over 14 amino acids. Germline CDR1 LNHDA, CDR2 SQIVND (reference sequence).

The V call is TRBV5-1, the J call TRBJ2-2; the match to TRBD2 covers 11 bases. CDR1 is SGHRS and CDR2 is YFSETQ in the germline V gene. CDR3 length: 14 amino acids. J gave up 7 bases and V 2 bases, and 1 base lay outside the gene matches. This chain's CDR3 is CASSLLAGVGELFF. DNA for the CDR3: TGCGCCAGCAGCTTACTAGCGGGAGTCGGGGAGCTGTTTTTT. The complete variable domain, with remaining parts taken from reference TRBV5-1 and TRBJ2-2, reads KAGVTQTPRYLIKTRGQQVTLSCSPISGHRSVSWYQQTPGQGLQFLFEYFSETQRNKGNFPGRFSGRQFSNSRSEMNVSTLELGDSALYLCASSLLAGVGELFFGEGSRLTVL.

The chain combines TRBV7-2 with TRBJ2-1, with D possibly being TRBD2 (5 bases). There are 15 residues in the CDR3. Germline lookup yields CDR1 SGHTA and CDR2 FQGNSA. V was trimmed by 3 bases and J by 1 base, leaving 10 bases between them. The CDR3, as DNA: TGTGCCAGCAGCTTCCAGCGGCAATCCTACAATGAGCAGTTCTTC. This gives the protein CASSFQRQSYNEQFF.

The chain couples TRBV6-5 to TRBJ1-2, with TRBD1 as a possible D gene (5 bases). Germline lookup yields CDR1 MNHEY and CDR2 SVGAGI. CDR3 length: 16 residues. V was pared by 4 bases and J by 2 bases, with 17 bases between. The CDR3 region has the DNA TGTGCCAGCAGTTCTACCGGGGGTTGGGCGAACTATGGCTACACCTTC. This sequence encodes CASSSTGGWANYGYTF.

The rearrangement uses TRBV5-8 and TRBJ2-7; tentative D call: TRBD1 (5 bases). The germline V gene encodes CDR1 SGHTS and CDR2 YDEGEE. V was cut by 1 base and J by 6 bases, with 14 bases left in between. CDR3 length: 14 amino acids. CDR3 sequence: CASSLSQGVSEQYF. CDR3 nucleotide sequence: TGTGCCAGCAGCTTGAGCCAAGGGGTCAGCGAGCAGTACTTC.

The rearrangement uses TRBV5-1 and TRBJ2-1, with 7 nucleotides matching TRBD2. There are 15 residues in the CDR3. After removal of 4 bases from V and 2 bases from J, the junction contained 6 bases not matched to a gene. CDR1 is SGHRS and CDR2 is YFSETQ in the germline V gene. The CDR3 nucleotides read TGCGCCAGCAGCCAAACTAGCGTCACCTACAATGAGCAGTTCTTC. Amino acid sequence: CASSQTSVTYNEQFF.